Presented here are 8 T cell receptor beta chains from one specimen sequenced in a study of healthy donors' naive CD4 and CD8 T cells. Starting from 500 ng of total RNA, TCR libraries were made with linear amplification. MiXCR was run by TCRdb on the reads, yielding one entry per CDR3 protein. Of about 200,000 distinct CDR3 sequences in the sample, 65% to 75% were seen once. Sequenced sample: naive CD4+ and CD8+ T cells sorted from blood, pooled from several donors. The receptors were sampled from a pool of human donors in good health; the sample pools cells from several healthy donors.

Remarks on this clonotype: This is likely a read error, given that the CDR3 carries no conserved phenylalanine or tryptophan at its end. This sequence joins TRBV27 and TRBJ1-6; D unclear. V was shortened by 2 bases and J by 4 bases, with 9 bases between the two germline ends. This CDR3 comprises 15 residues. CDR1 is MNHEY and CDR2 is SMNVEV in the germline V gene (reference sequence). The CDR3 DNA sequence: TGTGCCAGCAGTTTAGTTGTAGAGTATAATTCACCCCTCCACCTT. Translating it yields CASSLVVEYNSPLHL.

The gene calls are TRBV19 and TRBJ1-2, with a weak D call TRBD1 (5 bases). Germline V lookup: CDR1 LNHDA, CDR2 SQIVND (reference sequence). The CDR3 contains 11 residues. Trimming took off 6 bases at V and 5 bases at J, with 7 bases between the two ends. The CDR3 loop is CASSWGYGYTF. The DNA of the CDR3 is TGTGCCAGTAGCTGGGGGTATGGCTACACCTTC.

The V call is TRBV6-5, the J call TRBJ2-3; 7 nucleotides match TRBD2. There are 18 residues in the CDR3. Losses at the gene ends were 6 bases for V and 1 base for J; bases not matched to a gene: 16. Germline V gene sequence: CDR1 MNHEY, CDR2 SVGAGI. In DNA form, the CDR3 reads TGTGCCAGCAGCCCCTCGAATTGGGAGGGTGGGGGCACAGATACGCAGTATTTT. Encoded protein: CASSPSNWEGGGTDTQYF.

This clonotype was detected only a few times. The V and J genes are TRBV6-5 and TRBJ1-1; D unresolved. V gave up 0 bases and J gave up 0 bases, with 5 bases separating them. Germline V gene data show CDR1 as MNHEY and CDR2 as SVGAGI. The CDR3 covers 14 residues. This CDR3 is CASSYSILNTEAFF. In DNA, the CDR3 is TGTGCCAGCAGTTACTCGATCCTGAACACTGAAGCTTTCTTT.

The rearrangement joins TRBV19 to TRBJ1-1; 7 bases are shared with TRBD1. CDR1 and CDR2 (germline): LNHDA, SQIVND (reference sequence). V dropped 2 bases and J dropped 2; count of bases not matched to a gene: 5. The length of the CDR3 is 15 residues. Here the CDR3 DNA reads TGTGCCAGTAGTATACGGGACAGATATAACACTGAAGCTTTCTTT. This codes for CASSIRDRYNTEAFF.

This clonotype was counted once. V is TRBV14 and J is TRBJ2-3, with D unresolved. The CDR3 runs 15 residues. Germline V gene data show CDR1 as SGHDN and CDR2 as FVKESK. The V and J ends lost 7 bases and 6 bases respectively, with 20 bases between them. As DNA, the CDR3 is TGTGCCAGCACCGAAGGTTGGATACCGCGGGATACGCAGTATTTT. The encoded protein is CASTEGWIPRDTQYF.

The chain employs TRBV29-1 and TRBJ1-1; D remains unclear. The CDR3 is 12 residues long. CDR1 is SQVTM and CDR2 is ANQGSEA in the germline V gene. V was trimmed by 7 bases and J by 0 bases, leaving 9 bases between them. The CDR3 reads CSAGLMNTEAFF. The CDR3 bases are TGCAGCGCGGGCCTCATGAACACTGAAGCTTTCTTT. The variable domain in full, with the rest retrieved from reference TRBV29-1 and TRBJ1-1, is SAVISQKPSRDICQRGTSLTIQCQVDSQVTMMFWYRQQPGQSLTLIATANQGSEATYESGFVIDKFPISRPNLTFSTLTVSNMSPEDSSIYLCSAGLMNTEAFFGQGTRLTVV.

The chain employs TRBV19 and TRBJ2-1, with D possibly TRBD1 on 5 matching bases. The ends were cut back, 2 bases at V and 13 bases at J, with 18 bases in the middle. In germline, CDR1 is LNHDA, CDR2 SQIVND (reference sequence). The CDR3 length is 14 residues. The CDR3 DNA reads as TGTGCCAGTAGTATATTCGCGGCGCCTAGGGGCCAGTTCTTC. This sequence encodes CASSIFAAPRGQFF.